Following are 5 T cell receptor beta chains from one sample sequenced in a study of shared clonotypes between healthy human individuals. Assay: immunoSEQ multiplex PCR; the TCRdb copy retains only in-frame clones and omits some. Of under 2,500,000 clones in the sample, more than 90% were seen once. Input material: naive CD4+ T cells sorted from blood. Subset given: CD45RA+ positively selected. All receptors come from a man aged 18-30 years in good health.

To note about this clone: Additional DNA sequences in this sample encode the identical CDR3. V and J are TRBV2 and TRBJ2-4, with TRBD2 as a possible D gene (7 bases). This CDR3 is built from 16 residues. V was cut by 1 base and J by 0 bases, with 10 bases left in between. Germline values: CDR1 SNHLY, CDR2 FYNNEI. The CDR3, as DNA: TGTGCCAGCAGTGAAGGCGGGGGCCTAGCCAAAAACATTCAGTACTTC. Its translation is CASSEGGGLAKNIQYF.

The J gene is TRBJ2-7, the V gene TRBV5-1, with TRBD1 matching 9 bases. From germline, CDR1 is SGHRS and CDR2 YFSETQ. The V gene end was trimmed by 6 bases and the J gene end by 4 bases; junction bases not matched to a gene: 5. CDR3 length: 13 residues. The CDR3 DNA sequence: TGCGCCAGCAATGCGGACAGGGGATACGAGCAGTACTTC. Translating gives CASNADRGYEQYF.

This chain uses TRBV7-2 with TRBJ2-7; D possibly corresponds to TRBD2 (5 bases). The germline V and J ends were trimmed by 6 bases and 3 bases, with 21 bases remaining between them. From germline, CDR1 is SGHTA and CDR2 FQGNSA. The CDR3 has 16 amino acids. CDR3 DNA sequence: TGTGCCAGCAGTCGGGAAACCTCGGCCGGCTTCTACGAGCAGTACTTC. This codes for CASSRETSAGFYEQYF. Full variable domain (rest looked up from reference TRBV7-2 and TRBJ2-7): GAGVSQSPSNKVTEKGKDVELRCDPISGHTALYWYRQSLGQGLEFLIYFQGNSAPDKSGLPSDRFSAERTGGSVSTLTIQRTQQEDSAVYLCASSRETSAGFYEQYFGPGTRLTVT.

The rearrangement uses TRBV6-5 and TRBJ1-3; D not resolved. V was pared by 6 bases and J by 0 bases, with 12 bases between. Germline assignment: CDR1 MNHEY and CDR2 SVGAGI. The CDR3 loop spans 15 amino acids. The CDR3 reads CASRPPVSSGNTIYF. The CDR3 DNA reads as TGTGCCAGCAGACCGCCCGTGAGCTCTGGAAACACCATATATTTT.

J is TRBJ2-7 and V is TRBV18; D unresolved. Germline CDR1 and CDR2: KGHSH and LQKENI. V was shortened by 8 bases and J by 6 bases, with 14 bases between the two germline ends. This CDR3 contains 12 residues. CDR3 nucleotide sequence: TGTGCCAGCGCCCCGCTGGAAGGCGAGCAGTACTTC. Encoded protein: CASAPLEGEQYF.